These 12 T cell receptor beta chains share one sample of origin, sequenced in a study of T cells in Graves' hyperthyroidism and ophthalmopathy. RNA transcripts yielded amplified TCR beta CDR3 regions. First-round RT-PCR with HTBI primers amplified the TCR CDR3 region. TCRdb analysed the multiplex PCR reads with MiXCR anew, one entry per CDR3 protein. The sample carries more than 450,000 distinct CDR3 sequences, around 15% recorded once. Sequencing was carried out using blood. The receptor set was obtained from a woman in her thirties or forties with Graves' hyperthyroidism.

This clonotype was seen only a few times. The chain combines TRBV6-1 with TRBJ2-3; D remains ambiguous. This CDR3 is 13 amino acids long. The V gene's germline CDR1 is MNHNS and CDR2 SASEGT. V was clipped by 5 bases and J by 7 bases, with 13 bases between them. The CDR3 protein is CASSLADLNTQYF. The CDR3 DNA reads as TGTGCCAGCAGTCTTGCCGACCTTAATACGCAGTATTTT.

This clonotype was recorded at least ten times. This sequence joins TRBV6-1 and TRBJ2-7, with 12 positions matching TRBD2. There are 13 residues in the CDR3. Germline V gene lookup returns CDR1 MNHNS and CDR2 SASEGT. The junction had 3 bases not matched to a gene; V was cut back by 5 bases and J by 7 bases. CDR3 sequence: CASSRGLAGEQYF. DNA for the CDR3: TGTGCCAGCAGTCGAGGACTAGCGGGAGAGCAGTACTTC.

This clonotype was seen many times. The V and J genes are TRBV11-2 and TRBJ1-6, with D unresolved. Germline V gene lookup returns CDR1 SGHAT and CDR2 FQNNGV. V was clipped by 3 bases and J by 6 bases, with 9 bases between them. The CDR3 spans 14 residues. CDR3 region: CASSFVHANSPLHF. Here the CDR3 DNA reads TGTGCCAGCAGCTTTGTCCATGCTAATTCACCCCTCCACTTT.

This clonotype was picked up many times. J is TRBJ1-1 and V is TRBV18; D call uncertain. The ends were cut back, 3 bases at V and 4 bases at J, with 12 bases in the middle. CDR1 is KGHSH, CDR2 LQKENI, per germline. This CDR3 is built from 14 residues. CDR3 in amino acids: CASSPPGGSTEAFF. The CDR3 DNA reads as TGTGCCAGCTCACCTCCCGGAGGGAGCACTGAAGCTTTCTTT.

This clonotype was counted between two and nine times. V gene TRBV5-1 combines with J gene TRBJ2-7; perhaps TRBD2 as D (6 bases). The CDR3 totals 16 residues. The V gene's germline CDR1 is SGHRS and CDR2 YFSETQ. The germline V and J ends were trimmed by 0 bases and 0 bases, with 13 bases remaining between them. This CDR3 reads CASSLAGTVSSYEQYF. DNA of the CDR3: TGCGCCAGCAGCTTGGCAGGGACTGTCAGCTCCTACGAGCAGTACTTC.

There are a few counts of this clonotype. The CDR3 sequence is CAISESDSTEQYF. The CDR3 coding sequence is TGTGCCATCAGTGAGTCAGACAGTACCGAGCAGTACTTC. The rearrangement uses TRBV10-3 and TRBJ2-7; a weak D match, TRBD1 (5 bases). Germline V gene sequence: CDR1 ENHRY, CDR2 SYGVKD. The CDR3 spans 13 residues. V was shortened by 0 bases and J by 6 bases, with 9 bases between the two germline ends.

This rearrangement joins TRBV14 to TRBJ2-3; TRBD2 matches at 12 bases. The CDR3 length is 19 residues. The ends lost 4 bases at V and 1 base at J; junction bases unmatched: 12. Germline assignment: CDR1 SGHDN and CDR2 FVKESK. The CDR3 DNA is TGTGCCAGCAGCCTTGGACTAGCGGGGCCCGCTAAGGGCACAGATACGCAGTATTTT. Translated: CASSLGLAGPAKGTDTQYF.

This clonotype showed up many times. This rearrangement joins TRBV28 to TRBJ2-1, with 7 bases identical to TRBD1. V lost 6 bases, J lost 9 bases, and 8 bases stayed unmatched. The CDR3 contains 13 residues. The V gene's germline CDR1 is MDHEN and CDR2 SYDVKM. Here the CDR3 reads CASSQQTGFEQFF. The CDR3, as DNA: TGTGCCAGCAGCCAGCAGACAGGGTTTGAGCAGTTCTTC. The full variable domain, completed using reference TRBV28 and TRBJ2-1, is DVKVTQSSRYLVKRTGEKVFLECVQDMDHENMFWYRQDPGLGLRLIYFSYDVKMKEKGDIPEGYSVSREKKERFSLILESASTNQTSMYLCASSQQTGFEQFFGPGTRLTVL.

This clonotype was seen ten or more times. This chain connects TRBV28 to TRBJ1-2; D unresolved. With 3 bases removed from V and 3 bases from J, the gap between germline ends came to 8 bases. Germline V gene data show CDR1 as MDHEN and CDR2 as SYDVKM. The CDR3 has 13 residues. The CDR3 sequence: CASSFRGDYGYTF. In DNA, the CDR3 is TGTGCCAGCAGTTTCCGGGGTGACTATGGCTACACCTTC.

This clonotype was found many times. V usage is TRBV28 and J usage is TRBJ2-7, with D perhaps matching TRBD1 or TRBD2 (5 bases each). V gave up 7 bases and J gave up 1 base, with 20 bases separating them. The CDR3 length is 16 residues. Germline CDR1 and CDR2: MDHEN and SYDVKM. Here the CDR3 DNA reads TGTGCCAGCACTTCCCCGGGGCAGGGCAAATCCTACGAGCAGTACTTC. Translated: CASTSPGQGKSYEQYF.

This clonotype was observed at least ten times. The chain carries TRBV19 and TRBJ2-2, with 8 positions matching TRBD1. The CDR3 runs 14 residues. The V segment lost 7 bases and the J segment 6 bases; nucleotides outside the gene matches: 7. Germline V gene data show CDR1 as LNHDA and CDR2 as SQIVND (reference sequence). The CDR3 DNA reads TGTGCCAGTACCACGACAGGGGATGCCGGGGAGCTGTTTTTT. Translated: CASTTTGDAGELFF.

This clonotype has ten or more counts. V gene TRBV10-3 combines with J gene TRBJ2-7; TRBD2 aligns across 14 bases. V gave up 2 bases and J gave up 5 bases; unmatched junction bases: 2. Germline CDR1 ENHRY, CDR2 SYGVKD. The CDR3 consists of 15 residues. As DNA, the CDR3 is TGTGCCATCAGTGAGATGGGACTAGCGGGAGACGAGCAGTACTTC. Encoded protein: CAISEMGLAGDEQYF.